This TCR beta chain was obtained from a study of identical twins. The CDR3 is made up of 14 amino acids. The J segment lost 10 bases and the V segment lost 5 bases, leaving 6 bases of the junction unmatched. From germline, CDR1 is MNHNY and CDR2 SVGAGI (reference sequence). TCRdb independently ran MiXCR on the 5' RACE reads; one entry per CDR3 protein. The table lists 1,800,000 or so distinct CDR3 sequences, roughly a third of them singletons. For this clonotype: Antigen: not known.

Whole-study results and caveats: Conclusions were drawn cross-sectionally by statistical analysis, without following the same donors.

This chain links TRBV6-6 with TRBJ1-6; 9 bases line up with TRBD1. What was sequenced was cord blood. The clonotype was recovered from a newborn girl in good health. CDR3 sequence: CASSNRDRVSPLHF. DNA of the CDR3: TGTGCCAGCAGTAACCGGGACAGGGTGTCACCCCTCCACTTT.